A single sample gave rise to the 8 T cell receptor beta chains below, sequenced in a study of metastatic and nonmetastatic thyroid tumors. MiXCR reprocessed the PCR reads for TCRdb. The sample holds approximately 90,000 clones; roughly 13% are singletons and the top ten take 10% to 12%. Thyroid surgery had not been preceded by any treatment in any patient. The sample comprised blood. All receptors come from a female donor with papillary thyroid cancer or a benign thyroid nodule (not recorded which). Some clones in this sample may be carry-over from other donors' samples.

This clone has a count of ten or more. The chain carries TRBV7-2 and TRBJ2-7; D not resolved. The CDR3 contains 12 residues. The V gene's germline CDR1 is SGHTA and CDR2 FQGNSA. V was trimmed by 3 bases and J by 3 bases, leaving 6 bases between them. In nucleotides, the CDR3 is TGTGCCAGCAGCTTCGACTTCTACGAGCAGTACTTC. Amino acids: CASSFDFYEQYF.

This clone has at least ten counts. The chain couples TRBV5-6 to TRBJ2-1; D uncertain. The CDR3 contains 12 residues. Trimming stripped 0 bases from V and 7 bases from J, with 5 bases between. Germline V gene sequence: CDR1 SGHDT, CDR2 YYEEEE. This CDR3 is CASSLGVNEQFF. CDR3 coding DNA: TGTGCCAGCAGCTTGGGGGTTAATGAGCAGTTCTTC. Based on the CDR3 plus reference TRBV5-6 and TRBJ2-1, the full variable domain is DAGVTQSPTHLIKTRGQQVTLRCSPKSGHDTVSWYQQALGQGPQFIFQYYEEEERQRGNFPDRFSGHQFPNYSSELNVNALLLGDSALYLCASSLGVNEQFFGPGTRLTVL.

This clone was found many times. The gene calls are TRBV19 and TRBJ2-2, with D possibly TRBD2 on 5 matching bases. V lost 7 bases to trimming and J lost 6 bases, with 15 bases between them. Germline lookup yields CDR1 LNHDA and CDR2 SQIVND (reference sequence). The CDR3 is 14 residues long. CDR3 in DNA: TGTGCCAGTATACGGGATCGTATTGCCGGGGAGCTGTTTTTT. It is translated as CASIRDRIAGELFF.

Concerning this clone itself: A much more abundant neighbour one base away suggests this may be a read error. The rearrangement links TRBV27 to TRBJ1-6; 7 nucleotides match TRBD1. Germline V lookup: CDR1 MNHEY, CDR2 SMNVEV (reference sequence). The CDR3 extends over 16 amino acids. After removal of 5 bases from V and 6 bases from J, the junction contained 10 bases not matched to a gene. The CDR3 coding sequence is TGTGCCAGCAGTCCATGGACAGGACTTCCTAATTCACCCCTCCACTTT. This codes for CASSPWTGLPNSPLHF.

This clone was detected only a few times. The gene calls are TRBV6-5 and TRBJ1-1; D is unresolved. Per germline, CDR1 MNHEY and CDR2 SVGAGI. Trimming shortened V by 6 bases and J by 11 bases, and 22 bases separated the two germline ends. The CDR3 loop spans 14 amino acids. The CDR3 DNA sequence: TGTGCCAGCAGCTACCATGGGCCTATCGAGTGGGCTTTCTTT. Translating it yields CASSYHGPIEWAFF.

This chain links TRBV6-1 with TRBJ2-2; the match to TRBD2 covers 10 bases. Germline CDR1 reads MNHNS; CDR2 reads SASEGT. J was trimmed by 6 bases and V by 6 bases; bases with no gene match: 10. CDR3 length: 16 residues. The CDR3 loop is CASRSWTSGRAGELFF. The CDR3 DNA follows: TGTGCCAGCAGGTCCTGGACTAGCGGTAGGGCCGGGGAGCTGTTTTTT.

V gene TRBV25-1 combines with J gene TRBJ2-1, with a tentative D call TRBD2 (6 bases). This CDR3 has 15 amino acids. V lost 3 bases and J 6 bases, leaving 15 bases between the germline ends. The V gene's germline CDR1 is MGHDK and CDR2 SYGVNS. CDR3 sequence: CASSEVAGKVNEQFF. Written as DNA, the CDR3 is TGTGCCAGCAGTGAGGTCGCGGGAAAGGTCAATGAGCAGTTCTTC.

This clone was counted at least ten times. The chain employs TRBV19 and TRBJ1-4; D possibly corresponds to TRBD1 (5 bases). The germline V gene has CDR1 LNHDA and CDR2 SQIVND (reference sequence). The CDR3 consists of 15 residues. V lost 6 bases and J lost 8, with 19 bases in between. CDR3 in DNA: TGTGCCAGTAGCGGGGACGGGACGAAGGTAGAAAAACTGTTTTTT. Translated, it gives CASSGDGTKVEKLFF.